This T cell receptor beta chain was captured in a study of patients and donors after allogeneic stem cell transplantation. Using its own MiXCR run on the RT-PCR reads, TCRdb lists one record per CDR3 protein. The data contain approximately 170,000 distinct CDR3 sequences, more than 20% of them singletons. This CDR3 is 15 amino acids long. V was trimmed by 2 bases and J by 4 bases, leaving 14 bases between them. Germline-derived CDR1 and CDR2 are SGHTA and FQGNSA. In this sample, this clonotype turned up a few times. The V gene is TRBV7-2, the J gene TRBJ1-2, with a tentative D call TRBD1 (5 bases). Sequencing was done on a sample of blood, either unsorted or a sorted T cell fraction (not recorded which). The TCR was taken from a human donor who was either an allogeneic HSCT recipient or a stem cell or donor lymphocyte infusion donor (not recorded which). It is not recorded whose cells these are; they may come from a transplant donor. This CDR3 is CASSLIRGGGYGYTF. Written as DNA, the CDR3 is TGTGCCAGCAGCTTAATACGGGGGGGTGGCTATGGCTACACCTTC. Full variable domain (outside the CDR3, taken from reference TRBV7-2 and TRBJ1-2): GAGVSQSPSNKVTEKGKDVELRCDPISGHTALYWYRQSLGQGLEFLIYFQGNSAPDKSGLPSDRFSAERTGGSVSTLTIQRTQQEDSAVYLCASSLIRGGGYGYTFGSGTRLTVV.